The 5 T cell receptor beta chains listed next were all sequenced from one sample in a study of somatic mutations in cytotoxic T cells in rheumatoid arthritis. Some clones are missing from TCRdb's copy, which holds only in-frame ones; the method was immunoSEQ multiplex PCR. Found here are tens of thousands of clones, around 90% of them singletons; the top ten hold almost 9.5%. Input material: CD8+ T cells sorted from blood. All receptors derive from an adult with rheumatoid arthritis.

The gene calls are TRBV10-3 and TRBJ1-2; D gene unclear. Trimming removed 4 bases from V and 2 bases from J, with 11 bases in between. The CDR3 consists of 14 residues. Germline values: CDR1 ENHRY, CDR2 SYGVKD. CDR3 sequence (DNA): TGTGCCATCAGTGGGGTCGTGCAGAACTATGGCTACACCTTC. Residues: CAISGVVQNYGYTF.

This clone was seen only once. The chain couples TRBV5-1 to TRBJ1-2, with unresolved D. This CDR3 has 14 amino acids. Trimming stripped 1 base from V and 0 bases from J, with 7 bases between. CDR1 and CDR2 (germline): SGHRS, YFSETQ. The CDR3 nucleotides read TGCGCCAGCAGCTTGTCCGGGTCTAACTATGGCTACACCTTC. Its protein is CASSLSGSNYGYTF.

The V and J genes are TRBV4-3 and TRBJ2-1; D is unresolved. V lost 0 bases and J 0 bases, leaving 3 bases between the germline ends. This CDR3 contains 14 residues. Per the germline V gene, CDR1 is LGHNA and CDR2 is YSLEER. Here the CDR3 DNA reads TGCGCCAGCAGCCAAGACAACTCCTACAATGAGCAGTTCTTC. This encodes CASSQDNSYNEQFF.

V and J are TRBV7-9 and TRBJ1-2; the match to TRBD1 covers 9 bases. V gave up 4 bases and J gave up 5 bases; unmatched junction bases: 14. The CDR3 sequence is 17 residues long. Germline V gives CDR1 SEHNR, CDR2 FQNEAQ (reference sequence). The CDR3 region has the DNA TGTGCCAGCAGCTCCGGAATCATACAGGGGGCGGGGTATGGCTACACCTTC. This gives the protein CASSSGIIQGAGYGYTF.

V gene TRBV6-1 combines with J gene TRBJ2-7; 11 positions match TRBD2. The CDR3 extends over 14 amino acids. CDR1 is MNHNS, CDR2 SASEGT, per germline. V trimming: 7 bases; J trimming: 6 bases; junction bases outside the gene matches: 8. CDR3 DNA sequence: TGTGCCAGCAACATAGCGGGAGGGCCGGGCGAGCAGTACTTC. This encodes CASNIAGGPGEQYF.